Following are 2 T cell receptor beta chains from one sample sequenced in a study of blood T cell repertoires in COVID-19. Only in-frame clones appear in the TCRdb table, and some are missing; sequencing was by immunoSEQ multiplex PCR. The repertoire has 200,000 to 250,000 clones, around four fifths of them found once; the top ten carry 5.1%. The sequenced material came from peripheral blood. All receptors derive from a woman between 55 and 75 years old who had recovered from COVID-19.

V gene TRBV16 combines with J gene TRBJ2-3; 9 bases match TRBD1. Germline loops: CDR1 KGHSY, CDR2 FQNENV. CDR3 size: 16 residues. With V trimmed by 3 bases and J by 5 bases, 9 bases remained unmatched. CDR3 bases: TGTGCCAGCAGCCACGACAGGGGGATGGGTGGAGATACGCAGTATTTT. This translates into CASSHDRGMGGDTQYF.

Only one count was recorded for this clone. The rearrangement links TRBV5-1 to TRBJ2-7, with a possible D match to TRBD2 (6 bases). The CDR3 runs to 12 residues. The germline V and J ends were trimmed by 2 bases and 5 bases, with 8 bases remaining between them. Germline CDR1 SGHRS, CDR2 YFSETQ. The DNA of the CDR3 is TGCGCCAGCAGCTTCCCGGGGGACGAGCAGTACTTC. Protein sequence: CASSFPGDEQYF.